A single sample is the source of the 9 T cell receptor beta chains below, sequenced in a study of CD8+CD57+ T cells in acquired aplastic anemia. Genomic DNA, serving as template, underwent TCR beta VDJ and CDR3 profiling. TCRdb ran MiXCR on the reads and lists one entry per CDR3 protein. The sample gives about 64,000 distinct CDR3 sequences, about 50% of which show up once; 2% to 3% is in the top ten. Material for sequencing was sorted CD4+, CD8+, or CD8+CD57+ T cells (not recorded which) from PBMCs. These receptors came from a human donor in good health, serving as a control.

The chain is built from TRBV29-1 and TRBJ2-7; D is perhaps TRBD1 (6 bases). This CDR3 is 15 amino acids long. Trimming left V 4 bases short and J 5 bases short, with 21 bases between. In germline, CDR1 is SQVTM, CDR2 ANQGSEA. The CDR3 nucleotides read TGCAGCGTTGTGGGGTCTGGGGGCTCAAGGGACGAGCAGTACTTC. Translated, it gives CSVVGSGGSRDEQYF.

This clonotype has a count of ten or more. The chain couples TRBV20-1 to TRBJ2-2; no clear D. V dropped 0 bases and J dropped 8 bases, with 13 bases sitting between them. Germline V gene data show CDR1 as DFQATT and CDR2 as SNEGSKA (reference sequence). The CDR3 contains 14 residues. The CDR3 bases are TGCAGTGCTAGAGATGGGATTGCGACGGGGGAGCTGTTTTTT. This codes for CSARDGIATGELFF.

This chain uses TRBV10-3 with TRBJ1-6, with D uncertain. Trimming removed 2 bases at V and 9 bases at J, with 5 bases between. Germline V lookup: CDR1 ENHRY, CDR2 SYGVKD. This CDR3 has 12 amino acids. CDR3 sequence: CAISEAGSPLHF. CDR3 nucleotides: TGTGCCATCAGTGAGGCCGGTTCACCCCTCCACTTT.

This clonotype was detected ten times or more. The V call is TRBV6-2 or TRBV6-3, the J call TRBJ2-5; maybe TRBD1 (6 bases). Between the trimmed V and J ends, which lost 8 bases and 3 bases, there was a span of 19 bases. The CDR3 covers 15 residues. From germline, CDR1 is MNHEY and CDR2 SVGEGT. The CDR3 sequence is CASLTLKQGKETQYF. In DNA, the CDR3 is TGTGCCAGCCTTACTTTGAAACAGGGAAAAGAGACCCAGTACTTC.

Ten or more counts support this clonotype. This rearrangement joins TRBV7-2 to TRBJ1-2; 7 bases align to TRBD1. CDR1 SGHTA and CDR2 FQGNSA come from the germline V gene. The CDR3 runs to 15 residues. Trimming cost V 1 base and J 8 bases; bases outside gene matches: 10. CDR3 nucleotides: TGTGCCAGCAGCTTAGTTGGACAGGTTTTCCTCGGCTACACCTTC. Its translation: CASSLVGQVFLGYTF.

This clonotype occurred a few times. This rearrangement joins TRBV9 to TRBJ1-2; D ambiguous. The germline V gene has CDR1 SGDLS and CDR2 YYNGEE. V gave up 0 bases and J gave up 0 bases, with 6 bases separating them. The CDR3 loop spans 14 amino acids. CDR3 loop: CASSVDLTNYGYTF. CDR3 DNA sequence: TGTGCCAGCAGCGTAGACCTAACTAACTATGGCTACACCTTC.

The CDR3 sequence: CASSRSAQETQYF. DNA of the CDR3: TGTGCCAGCAGTCGGAGCGCGCAAGAGACCCAGTACTTC. J is TRBJ2-5 and V is TRBV6-6; D unresolved. The CDR3 is 13 amino acids. The V gene's germline CDR1 is MNHNY and CDR2 SVGAGI (reference sequence). The V gene lost 5 bases and the J gene lost 2 bases, with 9 bases spanning the gap.

This clonotype occurred a few times. The chain is built from TRBV15 and TRBJ2-7; no clear D. V lost 7 bases and J lost 2, with 15 bases in between. From germline, CDR1 is LNHNV and CDR2 YYDKDF (reference sequence). CDR3 length equals 14 residues. As DNA, the CDR3 is TGTGCCACCACCACCCGGCACGGACCCTACGAGCAGTACTTC. Its translation: CATTTRHGPYEQYF.

This clonotype was recorded many times. This chain joins TRBV11-2 and TRBJ1-3; D is uncertain. Deletions cut 1 base from V and 2 bases from J, with 9 bases between. CDR1 and CDR2 from the germline V gene are SGHAT and FQNNGV. This CDR3 has 15 amino acids. The CDR3, as DNA: TGTGCCAGCAGCTTAGGACCGCAAGCTGGAAACACCATATATTTT. Encoded protein: CASSLGPQAGNTIYF.